Sequencing of this T cell receptor beta chain was carried out in a study of T-cell reconstitution after alpha-beta-depleted transplantation in children. It was with unique molecular identifiers that the TCRbeta library was prepared. TCRdb reanalysed the PCR reads using MiXCR and keeps one entry per CDR3 protein. This sample yields about 610,000 distinct CDR3 sequences, of which over 25% are seen a single time; under 45% belongs to the top ten. The V gene end was trimmed by 2 bases and the J gene end by 0 bases; junction bases not matched to a gene: 4. Germline loops: CDR1 SGHRS, CDR2 YFSETQ. The CDR3 totals 15 residues.

The sample was PBMCs, taken before TCRalphabeta/CD19-depleted stem cell transplant. This TCR was sampled from a boy younger than two with Wiskott-Aldrich syndrome, due to receive a stem cell transplant. The chain has TRBV5-1 and TRBJ2-7; 8 bases align to TRBD2. This chain's CDR3 is CASSFSSGSSYEQYF. The CDR3 region has the DNA TGCGCCAGCAGCTTTTCTAGCGGGTCCTCCTACGAGCAGTACTTC.